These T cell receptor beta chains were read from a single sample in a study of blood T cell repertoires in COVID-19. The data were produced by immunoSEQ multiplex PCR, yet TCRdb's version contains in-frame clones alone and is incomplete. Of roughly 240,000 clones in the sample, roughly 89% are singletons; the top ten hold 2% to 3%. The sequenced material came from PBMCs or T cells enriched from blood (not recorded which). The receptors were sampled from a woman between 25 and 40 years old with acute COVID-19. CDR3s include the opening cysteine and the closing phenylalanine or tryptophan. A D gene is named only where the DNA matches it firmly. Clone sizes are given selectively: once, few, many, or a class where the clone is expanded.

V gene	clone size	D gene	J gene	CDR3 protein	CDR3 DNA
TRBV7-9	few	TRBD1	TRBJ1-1	CASSPQGTGIEAFF	TGTGCCAGCAGCCCGCAGGGGACAGGGATTGAAGCTTTCTTT
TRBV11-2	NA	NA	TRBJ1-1	CASSRPRREYTEAFF	TGTGCCAGCAGTAGGCCCCGGAGGGAGTACACTGAAGCTTTCTTT
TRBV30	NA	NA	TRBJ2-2	CAWSDRNTGELFF	TGTGCCTGGAGTGATAGGAACACCGGGGAGCTGTTTTTT
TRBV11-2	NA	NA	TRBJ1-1	CASSSSRGWAEAFF	TGTGCCAGCAGCTCCTCCAGGGGCTGGGCTGAAGCTTTCTTT
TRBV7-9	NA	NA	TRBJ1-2	CASSFRDTSYGYTF	TGTGCCAGCAGCTTCCGGGACACCAGCTATGGCTACACCTTC
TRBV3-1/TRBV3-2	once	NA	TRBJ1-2	CASSQDEQAPQWGYTF	TGTGCCAGCAGCCAAGATGAACAGGCGCCACAATGGGGCTACACCTTC
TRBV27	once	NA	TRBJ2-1	CSQQLRDIGANEQFF	TGTTCGCAGCAGTTAAGGGACATCGGAGCCAATGAGCAGTTCTTC
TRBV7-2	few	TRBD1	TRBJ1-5	CASSLRRGRGYGNQPQHF	TGTGCCAGCAGCTTACGTCGGGGCAGGGGGTATGGCAATCAGCCCCAGCATTTT
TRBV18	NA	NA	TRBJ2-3	CASSEGDTQYF	TGTGCCAGCTCGGAGGGAGATACGCAGTATTTT
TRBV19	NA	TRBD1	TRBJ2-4	CASSTRQGNIQYF	TGTGCCAGTAGTACCAGACAGGGAAACATTCAGTACTTC
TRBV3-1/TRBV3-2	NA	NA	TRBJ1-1	CASSQDGAIWAVNTEAFF	TGTGCCAGCAGCCAAGATGGGGCGATTTGGGCGGTGAACACTGAAGCTTTCTTT
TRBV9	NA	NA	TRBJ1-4	CASSRGTIGNEKLFF	TGTGCCAGCAGTAGGGGGACAATTGGAAATGAAAAACTGTTTTTT
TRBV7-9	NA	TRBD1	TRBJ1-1	CASRSGQGARNTEAFF	TGTGCCAGCAGGTCGGGACAGGGGGCTCGGAACACTGAAGCTTTCTTT
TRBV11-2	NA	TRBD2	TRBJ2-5	CASRYWRGSNQETQYF	TGTGCCAGCAGGTATTGGCGGGGGAGCAATCAAGAGACCCAGTACTTC
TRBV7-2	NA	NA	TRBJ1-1	CASSLSQNTEAFF	TGTGCCAGCAGCTTAAGCCAGAACACTGAAGCTTTCTTT
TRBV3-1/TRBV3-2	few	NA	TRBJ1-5	CASSQIVSGQPQHF	TGTGCCAGCAGCCAAATCGTATCGGGTCAGCCCCAGCATTTT
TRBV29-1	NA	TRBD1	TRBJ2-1	CSVEFTDRGTYNEQFF	TGCAGCGTTGAATTTACAGACAGGGGAACCTACAATGAGCAGTTCTTC
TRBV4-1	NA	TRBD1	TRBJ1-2	CASSHTGGTYGYTF	TGCGCCAGCAGCCACACAGGGGGCACCTATGGCTACACCTTC
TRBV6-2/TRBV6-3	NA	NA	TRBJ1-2	CASSYSDRTPYGYTF	TGTGCCAGCAGTTACTCGGACAGAACTCCCTATGGCTACACCTTC
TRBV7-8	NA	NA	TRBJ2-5	CASNLRDTQETQYF	TGTGCCAGCAACCTACGGGACACCCAAGAGACCCAGTACTTC
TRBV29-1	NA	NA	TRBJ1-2	CSVERETYGYTF	TGCAGCGTAGAGAGGGAAACATATGGCTACACCTTC
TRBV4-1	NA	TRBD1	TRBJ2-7	CASSLPTGAEQYF	TGCGCCAGCAGCCTACCTACAGGGGCCGAGCAGTACTTC
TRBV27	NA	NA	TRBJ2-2	CASSLGGRGWNTGELFF	TGTGCCAGCAGTTTAGGCGGCAGGGGATGGAACACCGGGGAGCTGTTTTTT
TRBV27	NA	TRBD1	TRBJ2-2	CASSLTGAMGELFF	TGTGCCAGCAGTCTGACAGGGGCGATGGGGGAGCTGTTTTTT
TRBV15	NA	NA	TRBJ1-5	CATSRDFQGSSQPQHF	TGTGCCACCAGCAGAGATTTCCAGGGGAGCAGTCAGCCCCAGCATTTT
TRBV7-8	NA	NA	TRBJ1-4	CASSYRVPGLNEKLFF	TGTGCCAGCAGCTACCGGGTCCCCGGTCTTAATGAAAAACTGTTTTTT
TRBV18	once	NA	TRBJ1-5	CASSPQGHTSNQPQHF	TGTGCCAGCTCACCGCAGGGGCATACCAGCAATCAGCCCCAGCATTTT
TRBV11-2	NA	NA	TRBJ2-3	CASSTGSDTQYF	TGTGCCAGCAGCACAGGGTCAGATACGCAGTATTTT